This T cell receptor (beta chain) was retrieved from a study of blood T cells in healthy people across ages. The study, taken as a whole, reports: No conclusive comparison of naive versus antigen-experienced cells was possible with unsorted PBMCs. Because donor CMV status was unknown, expanded clonotype changes were possibly confounded.

The second PCR ran about 6 to 11 cycles with a sample-barcoded 5' primer and J-beta primers. One entry per CDR3 protein, called by TCRdb with MiXCR from the 5' RACE reads. The repertoire holds about 1.8 million distinct CDR3 sequences, with 49% as singletons. V lost 1 base and J lost 0, with 10 bases in between. The CDR3 has 14 amino acids. Germline V lookup: CDR1 DFQATT, CDR2 SNEGSKA (reference sequence). As for this clonotype: What it binds is unknown.

The study isolated at least 6.5 million PBMCs from each sample. The amount of total RNA extracted per sample was at least 5 micrograms. The specimen sequenced was blood. The clonotype originates from a woman between 40 and 55 years old in good health. The V gene is TRBV20-1, the J gene TRBJ2-7; D remains unclear. This chain's CDR3 is CSARARFSSYEQYF. Written as DNA, the CDR3 is TGCAGTGCTAGAGCTCGCTTTAGCTCCTACGAGCAGTACTTC.